This T cell receptor (beta chain) originates from a study of T cells after yellow fever vaccination. As for the study in general: SMART-Seq v4 Ultra Low Input prepared libraries from low-cell fractions. General study findings and limits: Clones from primary vaccination mostly reappeared after the booster (around 96% CD4, less than 90% CD8). The secondary response was weaker, and its peak arrived faster, on day 5 versus 15. Contaminating bulk clonotypes could be abundant in FACS-sorted repertoires.

One entry per CDR3 protein, called by TCRdb with MiXCR from the 5' RACE reads. Seen here are just under 600,000 distinct CDR3 sequences, around an eighth observed once, and the top ten hold over 12%. As for this clonotype: Its target is unknown.

Trimming removed 4 bases from V and 4 bases from J; junction bases left unmatched: 12. This CDR3 spans 17 amino acids. Per the germline V gene, CDR1 is SEHNR and CDR2 is FQNEAQ (reference sequence). The chain joins TRBV7-9 to TRBJ2-3; the match to TRBD1 covers 9 bases. This clonotype was sampled from a young man who received the YFV17D yellow fever vaccine. Specimen: PBMCs, collected on the day of the yellow fever booster vaccination. Here the CDR3 DNA reads TGTGCCAGCAGCTGGACCCCGGGACAGGGTAGCCCAGATACGCAGTATTTT. Its translation is CASSWTPGQGSPDTQYF.